These 31 T cell receptor beta chains were sequenced from one sample in a study of T cells after yellow fever vaccination. TCRdb passed the 5' RACE reads through MiXCR, listing each CDR3 protein once. The sample carries 500,000 to 650,000 distinct CDR3 sequences, around 16% recorded once. This specimen consisted of PBMCs, obtained 5 to 6 days after the first yellow fever vaccination. These receptors were taken from a man between 18 and 35 years old who received the YFV17D yellow fever vaccine.

This clonotype appeared a few times. The V call is TRBV15, the J call TRBJ1-5; no clear D. Germline values: CDR1 LNHNV, CDR2 YYDKDF (reference sequence). Trimming took 6 bases from V and 6 from J, leaving 21 bases between them. CDR3 length: 16 residues. CDR3 nucleotide sequence: TGTGCCACCAGTTTGAGCCTGGGAAGGGAGGGTCAGCCCCAGCATTTT. It is translated as CATSLSLGREGQPQHF.

This clonotype has just a few counts. The rearrangement links TRBV6-1 to TRBJ1-6; unclear D gene. This CDR3 is 15 amino acids long. Germline V gives CDR1 MNHNS, CDR2 SASEGT. V dropped 6 bases and J dropped 7 bases, with 16 bases sitting between them. The CDR3 spells CASRAGIMGNSPLHF. As DNA, the CDR3 is TGTGCCAGCAGGGCGGGGATAATGGGAAATTCACCCCTCCACTTT.

The V gene is TRBV6-5, the J gene TRBJ1-2; 11 nucleotides align to TRBD1. The trim removed 3 bases at V and 5 bases at J, leaving 14 bases unmatched. This CDR3 comprises 18 residues. Germline CDR1 and CDR2: MNHEY and SVGAGI. Here the CDR3 reads CASSYQPPRDRGDYGYTF. CDR3 DNA: TGTGCCAGCAGTTATCAACCCCCCCGGGACAGGGGGGATTATGGCTACACCTTC.

This chain's CDR3 is CASSLERTTDTQYF. Written as DNA, the CDR3 is TGTGCCAGCAGCTTGGAGCGGACCACAGATACGCAGTATTTT. The V call is TRBV5-6, the J call TRBJ2-3; D may be TRBD2 (5 bases). Germline CDR1 reads SGHDT; CDR2 reads YYEEEE. The V end lost 0 bases, the J end lost 2 bases, and 7 bases lay between the germline ends. The CDR3 is made up of 14 amino acids.

This clonotype was counted a few times. V is TRBV20-1 and J is TRBJ2-7; D ambiguous. CDR1 is DFQATT, CDR2 SNEGSKA, per germline (reference sequence). This CDR3 has 14 residues. Trimming cost V 3 bases and J 0 bases, with 12 bases left between them. CDR3 nucleotide sequence: TGCAGTGCTAGTCGTGCCACCCGCTCCTACGAGCAGTACTTC. Translated: CSASRATRSYEQYF.

This clonotype has a handful of counts. The chain uses TRBV5-1 and TRBJ1-2, with D hard to call. Germline V gene sequence: CDR1 SGHRS, CDR2 YFSETQ. The CDR3 spans 13 residues. V dropped 6 bases and J dropped 0 bases, with 9 bases sitting between them. DNA for the CDR3: TGCGCCAGCACCCCCGGTGCTAACTATGGCTACACCTTC. Its protein is CASTPGANYGYTF.

This clonotype was counted at least ten times. J is TRBJ1-5 and V is TRBV6-2 or TRBV6-3; unclear D gene. CDR3 length equals 13 residues. V lost 6 bases and J 6 bases, leaving 12 bases between the germline ends. CDR1 is MNHEY, CDR2 SVGEGT, per germline. In nucleotides, the CDR3 is TGTGCCAGCAGGACCGATTCGTTTCAGCCCCAGCATTTT. Residues: CASRTDSFQPQHF.

The chain employs TRBV30 and TRBJ1-3; no clear D gene. Deletions cut 2 bases from V and 0 bases from J, with 5 bases between. This CDR3 is 13 amino acids long. Germline lookup yields CDR1 GTSNPN and CDR2 SVGIG (reference sequence). Here the CDR3 DNA reads TGTGCCTGGAGTTGGTCCTCTGGAAACACCATATATTTT. Translation gives CAWSWSSGNTIYF.

In its sample, this clonotype was seen many times. The J gene is TRBJ2-2, the V gene TRBV4-1; tentatively, D is TRBD2 (6 bases). The CDR3 contains 15 residues. The germline V gene has CDR1 MGHRA and CDR2 YSYEKL. Trimming pared 1 base from V and 5 bases from J, leaving 11 bases between. CDR3 sequence reads: CASSQVSGPTGELFF. CDR3 in DNA: TGCGCCAGCAGCCAAGTGAGCGGGCCTACCGGGGAGCTGTTTTTT.

In this sample, this clonotype turned up a few times. CDR3 sequence reads: CASRRTGDFYEQYF. CDR3 nucleotide sequence: TGTGCCAGCAGACGGACAGGGGATTTCTACGAGCAGTACTTC. This chain joins TRBV6-1 and TRBJ2-7, with 9 bases matching TRBD1. V was pared by 6 bases and J by 3 bases, with 6 bases of the junction left unmatched. The CDR3 sequence is 14 residues long. Germline V gene data show CDR1 as MNHNS and CDR2 as SASEGT.

There are a few counts of this clonotype. The chain links TRBV7-2 to TRBJ2-3, with 8 bases fitting TRBD1. Germline V gene data show CDR1 as SGHTA and CDR2 as FQGNSA. Germline trimming cut 0 bases from V and 6 bases from J; bases unmatched to any gene: 11. CDR3 length: 17 amino acids. As DNA, the CDR3 is TGTGCCAGCAGCTTAGCATCCTCCGGGACAGGTTCCGATACGCAGTATTTT. Protein: CASSLASSGTGSDTQYF.

This clonotype was seen many times. This chain connects TRBV7-2 to TRBJ2-3, with D perhaps matching TRBD2 (6 bases). The CDR3 covers 14 residues. Germline CDR1 reads SGHTA; CDR2 reads FQGNSA. V dropped 2 bases and J dropped 5 bases, with 11 bases sitting between them. The CDR3 coding sequence is TGTGCCAGCAGCTTATTAGGTAGCGGAGATACGCAGTATTTT. The encoded protein is CASSLLGSGDTQYF.

This rearrangement joins TRBV15 to TRBJ2-1, with 8 nucleotides matching TRBD1. After removal of 1 base from V and 10 bases from J, the junction contained 3 bases not matched to a gene. In germline, CDR1 is LNHNV, CDR2 YYDKDF (reference sequence). The CDR3 is 13 residues long. CDR3 nucleotide sequence: TGTGCCACCAGCAGAGCAGGGGGCAACGAGCAGTTCTTC. This sequence encodes CATSRAGGNEQFF.

The chain carries TRBV6-2 or TRBV6-3 and TRBJ2-7; the D gene is possibly TRBD1 (6 bases). CDR3 size: 12 residues. V was clipped by 4 bases and J by 7 bases, with 11 bases between them. The germline V gene has CDR1 MNHEY and CDR2 SVGEGT. The CDR3 nucleotides read TGTGCCAGCAGTTTGCAGGGGAGAGAGCAGTACTTC. The encoded protein is CASSLQGREQYF.

The chain joins TRBV10-3 to TRBJ2-1; 9 bases match TRBD1. The germline gives CDR1 ENHRY, CDR2 SYGVKD. This CDR3 is 14 amino acids long. V shed 0 bases, J shed 10 bases, and the junction held 4 bases outside the gene matches. The CDR3 sequence is CAISESTGGREQFF. For the CDR3, the DNA is TGTGCCATCAGTGAGTCCACAGGGGGCCGGGAGCAGTTCTTC.

This clonotype was seen repeatedly, ten times or more. This CDR3 is CASSHGENQPQHF. CDR3 nucleotide sequence: TGCGCCAGCAGCCACGGAGAGAATCAGCCCCAGCATTTT. The chain carries TRBV4-3 and TRBJ1-5; D gene unclear. The length of the CDR3 is 13 residues. Germline V gives CDR1 LGHNA, CDR2 YSLEER. V was shortened by 3 bases and J by 4 bases, with 7 bases between the two germline ends.

This clonotype occurred a few times. The rearrangement uses TRBV30 and TRBJ2-5; 9 nucleotides match TRBD2. The V segment lost 5 bases and the J segment 2 bases; nucleotides outside the gene matches: 9. The CDR3 is 15 amino acids. Germline V gene data show CDR1 as GTSNPN and CDR2 as SVGIG (reference sequence). CDR3 protein: CAWESGLAGQETQYF. The CDR3 nucleotides read TGTGCCTGGGAATCCGGGCTAGCGGGGCAAGAGACCCAGTACTTC.

This clonotype was observed a handful of times. The CDR3: CASSPGDTNEQFF. CDR3 nucleotides: TGTGCCAGCTCACCGGGAGACACCAATGAGCAGTTCTTC. V is TRBV18 and J is TRBJ2-1, with D possibly matching TRBD2 (5 bases). The CDR3 totals 13 residues. The germline V gene encodes CDR1 KGHSH and CDR2 LQKENI. Trimming took off 3 bases at V and 6 bases at J, with 9 bases between the two ends. Based on the CDR3 plus reference TRBV18 and TRBJ2-1, the full variable domain is NAGVMQNPRHLVRRRGQEARLRCSPMKGHSHVYWYRQLPEEGLKFMVYLQKENIIDESGMPKERFSAEFPKEGPSILRIQQVVRGDSAAYFCASSPGDTNEQFFGPGTRLTVL.

This clonotype was detected a few times. The J gene is TRBJ2-1, the V gene TRBV6-5; 9 positions match TRBD1. The CDR3 loop spans 13 amino acids. V trimming: 0 bases; J trimming: 14 bases; junction bases outside the gene matches: 5. The germline V gene encodes CDR1 MNHEY and CDR2 SVGAGI. The CDR3 nucleotides are TGTGCCAGCAGTTACTCGAGGACAGGGGTAGAGTTCTTC. It encodes CASSYSRTGVEFF.

This clonotype was counted between two and nine times. This rearrangement joins TRAV29DV5 or TRAV40 to TRBJ1-1; D gene unclear. The CDR3 runs 18 residues. The CDR3 loop is CTFSLPPTGLIVNTEAFF. The CDR3 DNA reads as TGTACCTTCAGTTTACCCCCGACGGGCCTCATCGTGAACACTGAAGCTTTCTTT.

A few counts support this clonotype. The chain couples TRBV5-1 to TRBJ1-1; D is ambiguous. This CDR3 spans 14 amino acids. Germline CDR1 reads SGHRS; CDR2 reads YFSETQ. Trimming stripped 2 bases from V and 1 base from J, with 9 bases between. The CDR3 sequence: CASSLILRNTEAFF. The CDR3 coding sequence is TGCGCCAGCAGCTTAATATTGAGGAACACTGAAGCTTTCTTT.

V usage is TRBV20-1 and J usage is TRBJ1-2; D not resolved. The CDR3 has 12 amino acids. V lost 0 bases and J 8 bases, leaving 10 bases between the germline ends. Looked up from germline, CDR1 is DFQATT and CDR2 is SNEGSKA (reference sequence). The CDR3 bases are TGCAGTGCTAGAGATCGTGGTCCCGGCTACACCTTC. Encoded protein: CSARDRGPGYTF.

This clonotype has a count of ten or more. This chain joins TRBV29-1 and TRBJ1-1, with 11 bases matching TRBD1. In germline, CDR1 is SQVTM, CDR2 ANQGSEA. The CDR3 length is 12 residues. The V and J ends lost 6 bases and 11 bases, in that order; junction bases with no gene match: 8. CDR3 sequence reads: CSVGQGGTEAFF. The CDR3 DNA reads as TGCAGCGTGGGACAGGGGGGAACCGAGGCTTTCTTT.

This clonotype has ten or more counts. V usage is TRBV20-1 and J usage is TRBJ1-1; no definite D call. The V end was cut by 0 bases, the J end by 0 bases, with 8 bases between. The germline CDR1 and CDR2 sequences are DFQATT and SNEGSKA (reference sequence). The CDR3 is made up of 14 amino acids. The CDR3, as DNA: TGCAGTGCTAGAGATCGGGTACTGAACACTGAAGCTTTCTTT. This codes for CSARDRVLNTEAFF.

This clonotype was counted between two and nine times. J is TRBJ1-1 and V is TRBV5-6; 7 bases line up with TRBD1. Germline V CDR1 and CDR2: SGHDT, YYEEEE. Trimming cost V 4 bases and J 5 bases; bases outside gene matches: 8. The CDR3 sequence is 14 residues long. CDR3 region: CASSPPGTETEAFF. The CDR3 coding sequence is TGTGCCAGCAGCCCGCCCGGGACAGAAACTGAAGCTTTCTTT.

The genes are TRBV4-2 and TRBJ1-2; TRBD1 matches 7 bases. CDR3 size: 16 residues. The ends lost 3 bases at V and 4 bases at J; junction bases unmatched: 11. Per germline, CDR1 LGHNA and CDR2 YNFKEQ. CDR3 sequence (DNA): TGTGCCAGCAGCCAGAGTACAGGGGCCGGCCTCTATGGCTACACCTTC. Translating gives CASSQSTGAGLYGYTF.

Only a few counts were recorded for this clonotype. V usage is TRBV20-1 and J usage is TRBJ2-7; 9 bases match TRBD1. Germline trimming cut 6 bases from V and 3 bases from J; bases unmatched to any gene: 12. The germline gives CDR1 DFQATT, CDR2 SNEGSKA (reference sequence). The CDR3 has 15 residues. In DNA form, the CDR3 reads TGCAGTGCACGATCAGGACAGGGGTATTACTACGAGCAGTACTTC. Its protein product is CSARSGQGYYYEQYF.

In this sample, this clonotype turned up a few times. The rearrangement uses TRBV6-5 and TRBJ2-3, with TRBD1 matching over 8 bases. Per the germline V gene, CDR1 is MNHEY and CDR2 is SVGAGI. The CDR3 is 17 residues long. With 0 bases clipped from V and 4 bases from J, the junction kept 9 bases outside the gene matches. The CDR3 protein is CASSYSYRTGWADTQYF. In nucleotides, the CDR3 is TGTGCCAGCAGTTACTCATACCGGACAGGGTGGGCAGATACGCAGTATTTT.

CDR3 nucleotides: TGTGCCAGCAGTTGGGACAGGGGGGCCGGGGAGCTGTTTTTT. It encodes CASSWDRGAGELFF. V gene TRBV6-5 combines with J gene TRBJ2-2; the match to TRBD1 covers 11 bases. The CDR3 spans 14 residues. CDR1 is MNHEY and CDR2 is SVGAGI in the germline V gene. With V trimmed by 4 bases and J by 6 bases, 1 base remained unmatched.

This chain connects TRBV3-1 to TRBJ2-7, with TRBD1 matching over 8 bases. The germline V gene encodes CDR1 LGHDT and CDR2 YNNKEL (reference sequence). The CDR3 consists of 15 residues. The CDR3 region has the DNA TGTGCCACCAGCACCGGGACAGGTTTTTCCTACGAGCAGTACGTC. Its translation: CATSTGTGFSYEQYV.

This clonotype was observed a handful of times. The CDR3: CASSPDPGQETQYF. The CDR3 bases are TGCGCCAGCAGCCCTGACCCGGGGCAAGAGACCCAGTACTTC. This chain uses TRBV5-1 with TRBJ2-5, with D possibly being TRBD2 (5 bases). CDR1 SGHRS and CDR2 YFSETQ come from the germline V gene. The length of the CDR3 is 14 residues. Trimming pared 4 bases from V and 2 bases from J, leaving 12 bases between.